The clone carrying this TCR beta chain was seen many times. What it binds is unknown. Each TCR beta library was made by quantitative 5'-RACE that incorporated molecular barcodes. MiXCR, applied by TCRdb to the 5' RACE reads, yields one record per CDR3 protein. Of fewer than 550,000 distinct CDR3 sequences listed, approximately 5% are singletons. These data belong to a study of CD8 T cells in ankylosing spondylitis. From germline, CDR1 is SNHLY and CDR2 FYNNEI. The CDR3 is 14 amino acids. Trimming took off 9 bases at V and 0 bases at J, with 12 bases between the two ends. Notes on the study in general: A CD8+ phenotype characterized the disease-linked clones, which were relatively rare in peripheral blood. There was reportedly significant enrichment of clones that were disease-linked in matched ankylosing spondylitis synovial fluid. What seemed typical of ankylosing spondylitis blood was a TCR beta motif built from several highly homologous variants. Certain motif variants had earlier been reported in reactive arthritis synovial fluid and blood.

This chain uses TRBV2 with TRBJ2-1; D is uncertain. The sequencing sample was made of blood, either unsorted or a sorted T cell fraction (not recorded which). The TCR was taken from a male donor with ankylosing spondylitis. CDR3 nucleotides: TGTGCCAGTCACCCTCCGAGCTCCTACAATGAGCAGTTCTTC. This encodes CASHPPSSYNEQFF.